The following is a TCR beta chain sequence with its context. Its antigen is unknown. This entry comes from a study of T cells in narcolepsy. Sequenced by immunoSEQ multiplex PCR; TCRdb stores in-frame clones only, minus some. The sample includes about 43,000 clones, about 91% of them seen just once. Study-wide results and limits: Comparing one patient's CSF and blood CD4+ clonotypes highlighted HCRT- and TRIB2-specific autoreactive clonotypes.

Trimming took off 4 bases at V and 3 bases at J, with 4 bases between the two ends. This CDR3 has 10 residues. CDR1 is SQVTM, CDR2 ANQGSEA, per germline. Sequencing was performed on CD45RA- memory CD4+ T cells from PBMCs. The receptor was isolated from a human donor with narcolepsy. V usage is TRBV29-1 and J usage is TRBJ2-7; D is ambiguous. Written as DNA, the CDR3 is TGCAGCGTTGCGGACTACGAGCAGTACTTC. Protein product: CSVADYEQYF.